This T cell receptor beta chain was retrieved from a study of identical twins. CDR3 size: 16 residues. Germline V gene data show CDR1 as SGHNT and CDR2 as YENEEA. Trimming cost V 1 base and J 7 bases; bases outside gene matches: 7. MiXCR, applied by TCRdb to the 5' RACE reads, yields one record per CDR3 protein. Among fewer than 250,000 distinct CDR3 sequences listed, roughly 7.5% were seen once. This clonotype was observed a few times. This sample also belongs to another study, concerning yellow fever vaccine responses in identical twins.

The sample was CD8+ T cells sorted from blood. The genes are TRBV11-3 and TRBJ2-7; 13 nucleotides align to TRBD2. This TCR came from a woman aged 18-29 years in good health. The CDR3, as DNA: TGTGCCAGCAGCTTAGTTTCCGGACTAGCGGGAGATGAGCAGTACTTC. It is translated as CASSLVSGLAGDEQYF.